This T cell receptor (beta chain) was found in a study of blood T cells in healthy people across ages. Study-level points and caveats: No one knew whether donors had CMV, which possibly confounded expanded clonotype changes.

In the case of this clonotype: Its antigen is unidentified.

A second PCR, run for 7 to 11 cycles, used a sample-barcoded 5' primer plus a J-beta primer mix. TCRdb independently ran MiXCR on the 5' RACE reads; one entry per CDR3 protein. The data show some 670,000 distinct CDR3 sequences, approximately 52% seen once. This CDR3 is 17 amino acids long. The germline V gene encodes CDR1 SGDLS and CDR2 YYNGEE. The V and J ends lost 2 bases and 4 bases respectively, with 19 bases between them. This TCR derives from a woman aged 80 or over in good health. Input material: blood. The chain is built from TRBV9 and TRBJ1-3; no clear D gene. The CDR3 region has the DNA TGTGCCAGCAGCGTCTCCCAGAGAGTGGCGACGGGAAACACCATATATTTT. This gives the protein CASSVSQRVATGNTIYF.